This T cell receptor beta chain was found in a study of T cell repertoires in cytomegalovirus infection (dated by TCRdb to the late 2010s). Background for the entire study: Peptide stimulations targeted recently identified HLA-C-restricted CMV epitopes, whose presentation resists viral immunomodulation, together with well-studied HLA-B-restricted epitopes. Donor HLA type was relevant to the analysis, because carriage of CMV infection together with the matching HLA type was indicated by public TCR beta signatures. General conclusions and limits of the study: The ex vivo response was dominated by HLA-C-restricted CMV-specific TCR beta clonotypes, which also provided the single most frequent clonotype in two of eight donors. Cumulative frequency of public TCR beta family members discriminated carriers of CMV infection plus the relevant HLA type in this cohort and an independent 352-donor cohort.

The sample's treatment or condition label, in plain terms: in vitro stimulation with specific CMV peptide epitopes to enrich CMV-specific T cells. The listed sequencing device is Illumina HiSeq 1500. TCRdb reprocessing: public reads trimmed at Q25 with fastp, clones called with MiXCR, in-frame beta chains kept. All rows with the same CDR3 protein become a single entry with the most common DNA and genes. The sample data list under 90,000 distinct CDR3 sequences, and about half of these were observed just once. The leading ten clones occupy 85% to 95% of the sample. To note about this clonotype: The target of this receptor is not known. Base qualities are missing; no much larger clone stands one base away.

The starting material was CD8+ T cells from cultured PBMCs, obtained from culture after CMV antigen stimulation. This clonotype was obtained from a human donor in good health (CMV status not recorded). Some clones in this sample may be carry-over from other donors' samples.

The CDR3 loop reads CSAPDNMNTEAFF. The nucleotides are TGCAGTGCCCCCGACAACATGAACACTGAAGCTTTCTTT. The chain links TRBV20-1 with TRBJ1-1; the D gene is not confidently resolved. The junction carries 11 bases between V and J, which are trimmed by 6 bases and 0 bases respectively. Counted from cysteine to phenylalanine, this CDR3 has 13 amino acids. Solely the CDR3 DNA is kept, with 39 bases framed from the first base. Sequences DFQATT (CDR1) and SNEGSKA (CDR2) are obtained from the germline V gene (reference sequence).